This T cell receptor (beta chain) was observed in a study of CD8+CD57+ T cells in acquired aplastic anemia. Across the study: Sorted CD4+ and CD8+ cells yielded approximately 3.4 ug of DNA on average. Study-level points and caveats: Patients and controls shared approximately 30 CD8+ CDR3 sequences, highly expressed in patients. In CD8+ cells, Simpson's diversity showed no significant difference between patients and controls.

Sequencing was done on patients that had shown CD8+CD57+ cell expansion by flow cytometry. Patients, without exception, had severe acquired aplastic anemia. Genomic DNA provided the template from which TCR beta VDJ and CDR3 profiles were obtained. In TCRdb, the reads were re-called with MiXCR into one record per CDR3 protein. The repertoire includes about 200,000 distinct CDR3 sequences, 65% of them detected once, and roughly 64% sits in the top ten. This clonotype has a single count. Antigen specificity is unknown. Sample: sorted CD4+, CD8+, or CD8+CD57+ T cells (not recorded which) from PBMCs. The clonotype comes from a human donor with aplastic anemia.

The CDR3 DNA reads as TGTGCCAGCAGCGTACAGGGTGGGAATGCTGAAGCTTTCTTT. This encodes CASSVQGGNAEAFF. The chain links TRBV9 to TRBJ1-1; tentative D call: TRBD1 (5 bases). The CDR3 sequence is 14 residues long. V was shortened by 1 base and J by 6 bases, with 13 bases between the two germline ends. Germline CDR1 is SGDLS and CDR2 is YYNGEE. Full variable domain (outside the CDR3, taken from reference TRBV9 and TRBJ1-1): DSGVTQTPKHLITATGQRVTLRCSPRSGDLSVYWYQQSLDQGLQFLIQYYNGEERAKGNILERFSAQQFPDLHSELNLSSLELGDSALYFCASSVQGGNAEAFFGQGTRLTVV.